This T cell receptor (beta chain) was obtained from a study of CD8 T cells in Susac syndrome. The study's findings and limits: It was acknowledged in the study that its TCR sequencing and HLA analysis involved a relatively small number of individuals.

On this clonotype itself: Its antigen is as yet unknown.

Reverse transcription of about 0.5 to 1 ug RNA used random hexamers. Amplification of TCR beta CDR3 across 54 Vbeta and 13 Jbeta was performed with immunoSEQ multiplex PCR. TCRdb analysed the immunoSEQ multiplex PCR reads with MiXCR anew, one entry per CDR3 protein. The sample consists of 110,000 to 150,000 distinct CDR3 sequences, almost 96% of them appearing once. The CDR3 spans 15 residues. Germline V gene lookup returns CDR1 MGHRA and CDR2 YSYEKL. The V and J ends lost 1 base and 6 bases respectively, with 15 bases between them. Peripheral blood CD8+ and CD4+ T cells were profiled by TCR beta sequencing. Isolation of CD8+ and CD4+ T cells was performed negatively, whereas enrichment of TEMRA cells was done by FACS.

The clonotype comes from a human donor with Susac syndrome. The gene calls are TRBV4-1 and TRBJ1-2; possibly TRBD1 for D (5 bases). Sequences were obtained from CD4+ T cells from PBMCs. The CDR3, as DNA: TGCGCCAGCAGCCAAGGTGTCCAGGGTCCCCATGGCTACACCTTC. Translating gives CASSQGVQGPHGYTF.